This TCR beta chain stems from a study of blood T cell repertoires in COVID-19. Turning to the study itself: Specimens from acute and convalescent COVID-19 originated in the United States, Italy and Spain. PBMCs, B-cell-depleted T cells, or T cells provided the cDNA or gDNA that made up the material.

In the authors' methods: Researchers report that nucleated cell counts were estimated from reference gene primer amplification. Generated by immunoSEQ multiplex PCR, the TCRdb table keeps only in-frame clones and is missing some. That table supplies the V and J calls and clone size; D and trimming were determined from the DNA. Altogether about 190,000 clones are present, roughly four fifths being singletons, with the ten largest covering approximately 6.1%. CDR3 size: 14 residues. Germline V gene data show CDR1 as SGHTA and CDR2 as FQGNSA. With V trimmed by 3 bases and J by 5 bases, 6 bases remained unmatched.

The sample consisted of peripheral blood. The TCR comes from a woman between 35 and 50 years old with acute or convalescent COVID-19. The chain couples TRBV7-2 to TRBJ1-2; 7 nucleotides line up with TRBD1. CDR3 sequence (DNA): TGTGCCAGCAGCTTGGGGACAGCCTTGTATGGCTACACCTTC. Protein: CASSLGTALYGYTF.